This TCR beta chain was captured by sequencing in a study of blood T cell repertoires in COVID-19. In the study overall: Sample material is recorded as cDNA or gDNA derived from T cells, B-cell-depleted T cells, or PBMCs.

Source study methods: Nucleated cell counts were estimated from reference gene primer amplification. Data came from immunoSEQ multiplex PCR; TCRdb stores just in-frame clones and leaves some out. The V and J calls and the clone size are those of that table, but D and trimming were determined from the DNA. The sample holds approximately 97,000 clones, approximately 87% seen once. Germline CDR1 and CDR2: SGDLS and YYNGEE. Germline trimming cut 0 bases from V and 6 bases from J; bases unmatched to any gene: 13. The CDR3 length is 18 residues. The genes are TRBV9 and TRBJ2-1, with 9 bases aligning to TRBD2. The TCR comes from a human donor in a cohort sampled during active COVID-19. The sequenced material came from peripheral blood. CDR3 sequence reads: CASSVEGVGRGRANEQFF. As DNA, the CDR3 is TGTGCCAGCAGCGTAGAGGGGGTGGGGCGCGGGAGGGCCAATGAGCAGTTCTTC. Together with reference TRBV9 and TRBJ2-1, the CDR3 gives the full variable domain: DSGVTQTPKHLITATGQRVTLRCSPRSGDLSVYWYQQSLDQGLQFLIQYYNGEERAKGNILERFSAQQFPDLHSELNLSSLELGDSALYFCASSVEGVGRGRANEQFFGPGTRLTVL.